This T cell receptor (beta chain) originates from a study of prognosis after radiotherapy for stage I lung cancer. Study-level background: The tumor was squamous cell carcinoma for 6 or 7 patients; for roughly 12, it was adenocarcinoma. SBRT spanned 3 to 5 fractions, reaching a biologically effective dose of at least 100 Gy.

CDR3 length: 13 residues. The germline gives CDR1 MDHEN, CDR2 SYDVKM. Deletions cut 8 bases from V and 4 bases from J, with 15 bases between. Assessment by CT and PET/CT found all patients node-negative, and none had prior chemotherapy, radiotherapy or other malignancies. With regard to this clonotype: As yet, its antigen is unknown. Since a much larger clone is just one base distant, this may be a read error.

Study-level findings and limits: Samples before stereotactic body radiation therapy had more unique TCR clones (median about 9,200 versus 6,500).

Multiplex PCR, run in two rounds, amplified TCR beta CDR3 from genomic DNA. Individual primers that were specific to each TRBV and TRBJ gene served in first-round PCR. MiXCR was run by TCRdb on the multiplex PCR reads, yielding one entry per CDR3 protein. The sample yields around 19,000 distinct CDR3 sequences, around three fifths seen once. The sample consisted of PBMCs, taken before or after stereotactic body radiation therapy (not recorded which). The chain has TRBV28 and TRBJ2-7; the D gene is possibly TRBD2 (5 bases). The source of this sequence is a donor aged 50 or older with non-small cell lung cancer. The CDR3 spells CASVVGIGYEQYF. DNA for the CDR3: TGTGCCAGCGTGGTCGGGATTGGGTACGAGCAGTACTTC. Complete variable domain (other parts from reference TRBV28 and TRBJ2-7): DVKVTQSSRYLVKRTGEKVFLECVQDMDHENMFWYRQDPGLGLRLIYFSYDVKMKEKGDIPEGYSVSREKKERFSLILESASTNQTSMYLCASVVGIGYEQYFGPGTRLTVT.